The clone carrying this T cell receptor beta chain has at least ten counts. Its specificity is not known. These data come from a study of response to subunit inactivated influenza vaccine. TCRdb processed the RT-PCR reads anew with MiXCR; each CDR3 protein has one entry. Here the sample spans roughly 500,000 distinct CDR3 sequences, about 25% being singletons. Study observations and caveats: Authors suggested that a seasonal influenza vaccination recruits few new T cells each time.

CDR3 length: 15 residues. V was clipped by 6 bases and J by 4 bases, with 18 bases between them. The rearrangement uses TRBV12-3 or TRBV12-4 and TRBJ1-1, with D possibly being TRBD1 (5 bases). This specimen consisted of CD4+ T cells sorted from PBMCs, obtained about 5 days after vaccination. The sequence derives from a middle-aged man who received an inactivated influenza vaccine. The CDR3 spells CASSPGTLGSTEAFF. In nucleotides, the CDR3 is TGTGCCAGCAGCCCTGGGACCCTGGGGAGCACTGAAGCTTTCTTT.